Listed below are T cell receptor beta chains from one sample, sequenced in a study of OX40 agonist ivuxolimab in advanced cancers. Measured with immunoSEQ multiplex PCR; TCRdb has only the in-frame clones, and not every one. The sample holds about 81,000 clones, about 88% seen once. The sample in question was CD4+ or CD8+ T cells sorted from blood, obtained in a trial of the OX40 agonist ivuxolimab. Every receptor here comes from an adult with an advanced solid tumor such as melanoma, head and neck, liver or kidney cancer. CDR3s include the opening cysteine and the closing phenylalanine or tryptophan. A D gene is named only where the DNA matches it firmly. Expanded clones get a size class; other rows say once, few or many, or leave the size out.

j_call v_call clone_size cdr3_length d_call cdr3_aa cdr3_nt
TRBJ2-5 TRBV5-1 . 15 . CASSRDGQSRETQYF TGCGCCAGCAGTCGAGACGGACAGTCTAGAGAGACCCAGTACTTC
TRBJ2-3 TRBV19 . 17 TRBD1 CASSIYRGGQGADTQYF TGTGCCAGTAGTATTTATCGTGGGGGACAGGGCGCAGATACGCAGTATTTT
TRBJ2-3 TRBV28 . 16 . CDPQRRLGGFTDTQYF TGTGATCCACAGCGAAGACTAGGAGGGTTCACAGATACGCAGTATTTT
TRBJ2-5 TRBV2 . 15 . CASSVGRHHQETQYF TGTGCCAGCAGTGTCGGGCGGCACCACCAAGAGACCCAGTACTTC
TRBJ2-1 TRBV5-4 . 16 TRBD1 CASRPTRDRRDNEQFF TGTGCCAGCAGACCTACAAGGGACAGGAGGGATAATGAGCAGTTCTTC
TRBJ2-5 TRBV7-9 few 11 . CASSYGETQYF TGTGCCAGCAGCTACGGAGAGACCCAGTACTTC
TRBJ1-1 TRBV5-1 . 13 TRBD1 CASYSQGTTEAFF TGCGCCAGCTATTCACAGGGGACCACTGAAGCTTTCTTT
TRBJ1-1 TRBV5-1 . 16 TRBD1 CASSQDPAGGNTEAFF TGCGCCAGCAGCCAGGACCCGGCAGGGGGCAACACTGAAGCTTTCTTT
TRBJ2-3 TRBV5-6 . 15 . CASSFAPGGTDTQYF TGTGCCAGCAGCTTCGCGCCCGGGGGCACAGATACGCAGTATTTT
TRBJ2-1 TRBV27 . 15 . CASSPDQGSYNEQFF TGTGCCAGCAGTCCTGACCAAGGCTCCTACAATGAGCAGTTCTTC
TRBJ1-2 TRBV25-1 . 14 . CASSPGGANYGYTF TGTGCCAGCAGCCCGGGGGGAGCTAACTATGGCTACACCTTC
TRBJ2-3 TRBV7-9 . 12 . CASRPLTDTQYF TGTGCCAGCAGACCCCTTACCGATACGCAGTATTTT
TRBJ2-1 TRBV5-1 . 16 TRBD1 CASSLETGDRGNEQFF TGCGCCAGCAGCTTGGAGACAGGGGATAGGGGCAATGAGCAGTTCTTC
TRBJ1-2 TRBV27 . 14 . CASSPFSGDYGYTF TGTGCCAGCAGCCCTTTTTCAGGGGACTATGGCTACACCTTC
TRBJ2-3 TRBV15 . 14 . CATSERTVTDTQYF TGTGCCACCAGCGAACGGACAGTCACAGATACGCAGTATTTT
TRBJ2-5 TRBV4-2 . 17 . CASSQDLWQGMGETQYF TGTGCCAGCAGCCAAGATTTGTGGCAGGGGATGGGGGAGACCCAGTACTTC
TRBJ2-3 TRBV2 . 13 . CASRQGGTDTQYF TGTGCCAGCAGACAGGGCGGCACAGATACGCAGTATTTT
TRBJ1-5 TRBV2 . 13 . CASGPGRNQPQHF TGTGCCAGCGGGCCCGGCCGTAATCAGCCCCAGCATTTT
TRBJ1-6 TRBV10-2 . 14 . CASSSGRPNSPLHF TGCGCCAGCAGTTCCGGACGGCCTAATTCACCCCTCCACTTT
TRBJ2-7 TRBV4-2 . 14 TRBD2 CASSQESGIDEQYF TGTGCCAGCAGCCAAGAAAGCGGGATCGACGAGCAGTACTTC
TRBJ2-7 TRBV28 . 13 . CASSLSMFDEQYF TGTGCCAGCAGTCTTAGTATGTTTGACGAGCAGTACTTC
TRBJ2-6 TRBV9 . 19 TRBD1 CASSVDPAGTGSGANVLTF TGTGCCAGCAGCGTAGATCCGGCTGGGACAGGGTCTGGGGCCAACGTCCTGACTTTC
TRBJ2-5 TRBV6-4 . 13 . CASSDGASGTQYF TGTGCCAGCAGTGACGGGGCGAGCGGGACCCAGTACTTC
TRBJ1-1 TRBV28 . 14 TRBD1 CASRDRYRGSEAFF TGTGCCAGCAGAGACCGATACAGGGGATCTGAAGCTTTCTTT
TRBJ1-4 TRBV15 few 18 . CATSRDLAGAVTNEKLFF TGTGCCACCAGCAGAGATTTGGCGGGGGCAGTAACTAATGAAAAACTGTTTTTT
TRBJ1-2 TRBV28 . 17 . CASSLGAGGLDVGGYTF TGTGCCAGCAGTTTGGGGGCAGGCGGCCTTGACGTAGGTGGCTACACCTTC
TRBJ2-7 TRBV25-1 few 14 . CASSVRAAPYEQYF TGTGCCAGCAGTGTAAGGGCCGCGCCCTACGAGCAGTACTTC
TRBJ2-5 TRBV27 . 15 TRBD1 CASRGQGGYWETQYF TGTGCCAGCAGAGGACAGGGAGGTTACTGGGAGACCCAGTACTTC
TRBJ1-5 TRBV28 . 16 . CASSFRAVYHNQPQHF TGTGCCAGCAGTTTTCGGGCAGTTTATCACAATCAGCCCCAGCATTTT
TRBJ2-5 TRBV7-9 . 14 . CASLPSVPGETQYF TGTGCCAGCCTCCCGTCAGTGCCCGGGGAGACCCAGTACTTC
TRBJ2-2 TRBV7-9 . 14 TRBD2 CASSSAGGVRELFF TGTGCCAGCAGCTCGGCGGGAGGGGTCCGGGAGCTGTTTTTT
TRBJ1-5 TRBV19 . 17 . CASSIGAGRSGNQPQHF TGTGCCAGTAGTATAGGGGCAGGAAGGTCTGGCAATCAGCCCCAGCATTTT
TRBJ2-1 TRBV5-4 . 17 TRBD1 CASSSSRGTGQYNEQFF TGTGCCAGCAGCTCCTCCCGAGGGACAGGGCAATACAATGAGCAGTTCTTC
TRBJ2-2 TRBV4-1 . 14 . CASSQGQNTGELFF TGCGCCAGCAGCCAAGGACAGAACACCGGGGAGCTGTTTTTT
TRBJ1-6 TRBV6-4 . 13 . CASSEKGVSPLHF TGTGCCAGCAGTGAGAAAGGGGTCTCACCCCTCCACTTT
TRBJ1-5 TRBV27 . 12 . CASSRSNQPQHF TGTGCCAGCAGTCGGAGCAATCAGCCCCAGCATTTT
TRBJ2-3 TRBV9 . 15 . CASSVESASTDTQYF TGTGCCAGCAGCGTAGAAAGCGCCAGCACAGATACGCAGTATTTT
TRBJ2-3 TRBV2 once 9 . CATGDTQYF TGTGCCACAGGGGATACGCAGTATTTT
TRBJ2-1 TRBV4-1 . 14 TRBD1 CASSLAQGSNEQFF TGCGCCAGCAGCCTAGCACAGGGGAGCAATGAGCAGTTCTTC
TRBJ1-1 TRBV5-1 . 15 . CASSLDVGPNTEAFF TGCGCCAGCAGCTTGGACGTGGGCCCGAACACTGAAGCTTTCTTT
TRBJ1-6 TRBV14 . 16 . CASSQGVPAENSPLHF TGTGCCAGCAGCCAAGGTGTCCCCGCAGAAAATTCACCCCTCCACTTT
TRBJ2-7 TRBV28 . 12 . CASSTDSYEQYF TGTGCCAGCAGCACGGACAGTTACGAGCAGTACTTC
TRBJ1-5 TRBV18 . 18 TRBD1 CASSPRQGAPRYSQPQHF TGTGCCAGCTCACCTAGACAGGGGGCGCCGAGGTACTCCCAGCCCCAGCATTTT
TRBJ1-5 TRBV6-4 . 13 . CASSDSLEGAQHF TGTGCCAGCAGTGACTCGCTGGAGGGGGCCCAGCATTTT
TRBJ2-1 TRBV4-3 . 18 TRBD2 CASSPSAGLAGGRLEQFF TGCGCCAGCAGCCCCTCTGCGGGACTAGCGGGAGGGCGGTTAGAGCAGTTCTTC
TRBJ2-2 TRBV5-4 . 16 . CASSLGRDTNTGELFF TGTGCCAGCAGCTTGGGACGGGACACGAACACCGGGGAGCTGTTTTTT
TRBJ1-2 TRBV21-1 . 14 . CASRHSRSNYGYTF TGTGCCAGCAGACACAGTAGATCAAACTATGGCTACACCTTC
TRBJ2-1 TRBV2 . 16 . CASSESGRGSYNEQFF TGTGCCAGCAGTGAGTCGGGGAGGGGGTCCTACAATGAGCAGTTCTTC
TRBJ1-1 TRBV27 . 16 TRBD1 CAIGTGGLIGETEAFF TGTGCCATCGGGACAGGGGGCTTGATTGGGGAAACTGAAGCTTTCTTT
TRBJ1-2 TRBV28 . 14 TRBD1 CASSGTGYGYGYTF TGTGCCAGCAGTGGGACAGGGTACGGCTATGGCTACACCTTC
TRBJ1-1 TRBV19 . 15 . CASRGHRLGNTEAFF TGTGCCAGTAGAGGCCACAGGCTTGGGAACACTGAAGCTTTCTTT
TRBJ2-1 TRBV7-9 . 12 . CASSFSGNEQFF TGTGCCAGCAGCTTCTCCGGCAATGAGCAGTTCTTC
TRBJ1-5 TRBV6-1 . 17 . CASSEGSDSDSNQPQHF TGTGCCAGCAGTGAAGGGTCCGATTCTGATAGCAATCAGCCCCAGCATTTT
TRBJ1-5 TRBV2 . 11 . CASSRGQPQHF TGTGCCAGCTCCCGGGGGCAGCCCCAGCATTTT
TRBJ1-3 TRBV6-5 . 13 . CASRQGSGNTIYF TGTGCCAGCAGGCAGGGCTCTGGAAACACCATATATTTT
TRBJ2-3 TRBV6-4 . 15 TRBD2 CASSQTSGGANTQYF TGTGCCAGCAGCCAGACTAGCGGGGGGGCTAATACGCAGTATTTT
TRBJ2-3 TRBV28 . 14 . CASSDRYSTDTQYF TGTGCCAGCAGTGACAGGTATTCCACAGATACGCAGTATTTT
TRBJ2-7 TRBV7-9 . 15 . CASSPRLAPSYEQYF TGTGCCAGCAGCCCACGTCTAGCACCCTCCTACGAGCAGTACTTC
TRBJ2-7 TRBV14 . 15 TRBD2 CASSQVAGSSYEQYF TGTGCCAGCAGCCAAGTAGCGGGGAGCTCCTACGAGCAGTACTTC
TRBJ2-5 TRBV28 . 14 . CASKPAGQTKTQYF TGTGCCAGTAAGCCGGCGGGACAGACCAAGACCCAGTACTTC